Each of the 3 T cell receptor beta chains below was sequenced from the same sample in a study of blood T cells in healthy people across ages. A second PCR of about 6 to 11 cycles used a sample-barcoded 5' primer and a J-beta primer mix. TCRdb reprocessed the 5' RACE reads with MiXCR, giving one entry per CDR3 protein. The sample shows hundreds of thousands of distinct CDR3 sequences, over 20% of them seen only once. The sequencing input was blood. These receptors came from a man aged 65 to 85 in good health.

This chain connects TRBV6-5 to TRBJ2-2; D call uncertain. Trimming cost V 2 bases and J 1 base, with 11 bases left between them. The CDR3 sequence is 16 residues long. Germline CDR1 reads MNHEY; CDR2 reads SVGAGI. CDR3 loop: CASSYASTGNTGELFF. The CDR3 region has the DNA TGTGCCAGCAGTTACGCCTCGACGGGGAACACCGGGGAGCTGTTTTTT.

The rearrangement uses TRBV7-6 and TRBJ2-4, with 7 bases identical to TRBD1. J lost 5 bases, V lost 5 bases, and 3 bases had no gene match. CDR3 length: 13 amino acids. In germline, CDR1 is SGHVS, CDR2 FNYEAQ. CDR3 loop: CASSAQGENIQYF. CDR3 coding DNA: TGTGCCAGCAGCGCCCAGGGGGAAAACATTCAGTACTTC.

V and J are TRBV28 and TRBJ1-1, with D tentatively TRBD1 (5 bases). The CDR3 is made up of 12 amino acids. V shed 8 bases and J shed 4 bases, with 11 bases lying between them. Germline CDR1 is MDHEN and CDR2 is SYDVKM. The chain's CDR3 is CASGQGRTEAFF. The CDR3 DNA reads as TGTGCCAGCGGGCAGGGACGCACTGAAGCTTTCTTT.